The 28 T cell receptor beta chains presented below share a single source sample, sequenced in a study of cytomegalovirus exposure and HLA in healthy donors. Primers for the PCR totalled 60 Vbeta and 13 Jbeta. The protocol was immunoSEQ multiplex PCR, while the TCRdb copy is restricted to in-frame clones and leaves out a portion. The data show about 200,000 clones, 70% to 90% seen once. Input material: PBMCs. The origin of the receptors is a woman in her twenties or thirties in good health and CMV-seronegative.

The chain couples TRBV5-3 to TRBJ1-1; the D is unclear. TRBV5-3 is an ORF; its function is uncertain. The V gene lost 0 bases and the J gene lost 8 bases, with 17 bases spanning the gap. There are 15 residues in the CDR3. CDR3: CARSLAKRVRGEAFF. CDR3 in DNA: TGTGCCAGAAGCTTGGCCAAGCGTGTAAGAGGGGAAGCTTTCTTT.

The chain joins TRBV7-9 to TRBJ1-2; TRBD1 aligns across 7 bases. CDR1 is SEHNR and CDR2 is FQNEAQ in the germline V gene (reference sequence). The CDR3 extends over 14 amino acids. Trimming at V came to 4 bases and at J to 4 bases, leaving 6 bases not matched to a gene. The CDR3 region has the DNA TGTGCCAGCAGCTCGGGACAGTCTGGCTATGGCTACACCTTC. Its translation: CASSSGQSGYGYTF.

The gene calls are TRBV6-6 and TRBJ1-1; tentatively, D is TRBD1 (6 bases). Trimming left V 7 bases short and J 0 bases short, with 12 bases between. The CDR3 has 14 residues. Per the germline V gene, CDR1 is MNHNY and CDR2 is SVGAGI (reference sequence). CDR3 bases: TGTGCCAGCAAGGGGGGGCGCGTGAACACTGAAGCTTTCTTT. Encoded protein: CASKGGRVNTEAFF.

The V gene is TRBV6-1, the J gene TRBJ2-7; D call uncertain. The length of the CDR3 is 11 residues. CDR1 and CDR2 (germline): MNHNS, SASEGT. Trimming shortened V by 4 bases and J by 5 bases, and 6 bases separated the two germline ends. The CDR3 nucleotides are TGTGCCAGCAGTGTGGCCCACGAGCAGTACTTC. Protein product: CASSVAHEQYF.

The gene calls are TRBV7-8 and TRBJ2-6, with 7 nucleotides matching TRBD2. The V gene's germline CDR1 is SGHVS and CDR2 FQNEAQ. V lost 5 bases and J lost 5; bases outside the gene matches: 3. This CDR3 has 14 residues. The CDR3 sequence is CASSPRGWANVLTF. CDR3 bases: TGTGCCAGCAGCCCGCGGGGGTGGGCCAACGTCCTGACTTTC.

The chain is built from TRBV9 and TRBJ2-7; 8 nucleotides line up with TRBD2. Germline V lookup: CDR1 SGDLS, CDR2 YYNGEE. This CDR3 is 16 amino acids long. Losses at the gene ends were 2 bases for V and 4 bases for J; bases not matched to a gene: 11. The CDR3 loop reads CASSVSGNSLPYEQYF. The CDR3 region has the DNA TGTGCCAGCAGCGTTAGCGGGAACTCCCTTCCGTACGAGCAGTACTTC.

V gene TRBV5-1 combines with J gene TRBJ2-7, with D uncertain. The ends were cut back, 1 base at V and 4 bases at J, with 12 bases in the middle. Germline V lookup: CDR1 SGHRS, CDR2 YFSETQ. CDR3 length equals 14 residues. The CDR3 nucleotides are TGCGCCAGCAGCTTGTTGTCCCAGAGGTACGAGCAGTACTTC. This translates into CASSLLSQRYEQYF.

The rearrangement joins TRBV5-4 to TRBJ2-7; 13 bases match TRBD2. Germline loops: CDR1 SGHNT, CDR2 YYREEE (reference sequence). With 3 bases clipped from V and 1 base from J, the junction kept 1 base outside the gene matches. The CDR3 has 15 amino acids. Here the CDR3 reads CASSSTSGGSYEQYF. The CDR3 bases are TGTGCCAGCAGCTCGACTAGCGGGGGGTCCTACGAGCAGTACTTC.

V and J are TRBV11-2 and TRBJ2-5; D is undetermined. The germline V gene has CDR1 SGHAT and CDR2 FQNNGV. The CDR3 is 14 amino acids. Trimming stripped 0 bases from V and 5 bases from J, with 10 bases between. The CDR3 nucleotides are TGTGCCAGCAGCTTAGAGCGACTCGTCGAGACCCAGTACTTC. This sequence encodes CASSLERLVETQYF.

V usage is TRBV5-4 and J usage is TRBJ2-7, with 15 bases aligning to TRBD2. The CDR3 contains 15 residues. Germline loops: CDR1 SGHNT, CDR2 YYREEE (reference sequence). V shed 7 bases and J 6 bases; nucleotides not matched to a gene: 8. CDR3 nucleotides: TGTGCCAGCGGGGGACTAGCGGGGGGCCACGGCGAGCAGTACTTC. This translates into CASGGLAGGHGEQYF.

This chain joins TRBV6-6 and TRBJ1-5; 7 nucleotides match TRBD1. CDR1 and CDR2 from the germline V gene are MNHNY and SVGAGI (reference sequence). V gave up 7 bases and J gave up 0 bases; unmatched junction bases: 3. The CDR3 consists of 14 residues. The CDR3 spells CASTDRASNQPQHF. CDR3 coding DNA: TGTGCCAGCACCGACAGGGCTAGCAATCAGCCCCAGCATTTT.

This clone was found a few times. The genes are TRBV10-1 and TRBJ1-2; D is undetermined. The CDR3 spans 16 residues. Germline loops: CDR1 WNHNN, CDR2 SYGVQD (reference sequence). V gave up 1 base and J gave up 3 bases, with 15 bases separating them. This chain's CDR3 is CASSECPRGIDYGYTF. The CDR3 region has the DNA TGCGCCAGCAGTGAGTGTCCCCGGGGTATAGACTATGGCTACACCTTC.

This clone has more than one count but fewer than ten. The V gene is TRBV6-1, the J gene TRBJ2-7, with D possibly TRBD2 on 7 matching bases. The CDR3 extends over 15 amino acids. Germline CDR1 MNHNS, CDR2 SASEGT. Between the trimmed V and J ends, which lost 10 bases and 9 bases, there was a span of 28 bases. In DNA, the CDR3 is TGTGCCACCCGACCGGGGGGACAAGGGAGGATGTTGCAGTACTTC. Amino acids: CATRPGGQGRMLQYF.

The chain joins TRBV6-1 to TRBJ2-1, with D possibly TRBD2 on 6 matching bases. The germline gives CDR1 MNHNS, CDR2 SASEGT. Trimming took 6 bases from V and 4 from J, leaving 13 bases between them. The CDR3 has 14 residues. The CDR3 coding sequence is TGTGCCAGCAGGGGCGGGGTGTTTTACAATGAGCAGTTCTTC. This gives the protein CASRGGVFYNEQFF.

The rearrangement links TRBV9 to TRBJ2-7; the match to TRBD2 covers 12 bases. V lost 3 bases to trimming and J lost 4 bases; unmatched junction nucleotides: 8. CDR1 is SGDLS and CDR2 is YYNGEE in the germline V gene. The CDR3 covers 16 residues. The chain's CDR3 is CASSEGRTSGVYEQYF. DNA of the CDR3: TGTGCCAGCAGCGAAGGGAGGACTAGCGGGGTATACGAGCAGTACTTC. The full variable domain, completed using reference TRBV9 and TRBJ2-7, is DSGVTQTPKHLITATGQRVTLRCSPRSGDLSVYWYQQSLDQGLQFLIQYYNGEERAKGNILERFSAQQFPDLHSELNLSSLELGDSALYFCASSEGRTSGVYEQYFGPGTRLTVT.

The chain recombines TRBV27 with TRBJ2-7; D not resolved. This CDR3 comprises 13 residues. V lost 6 bases to trimming and J lost 0 bases, with 9 bases between them. Germline CDR1 MNHEY, CDR2 SMNVEV (reference sequence). The CDR3 sequence: CASRDQASYEQYF. CDR3 nucleotide sequence: TGTGCCAGCAGGGATCAGGCCTCCTACGAGCAGTACTTC.

This clone was counted once. The chain combines TRBV2 with TRBJ2-2, with 7 positions matching TRBD1. The CDR3 sequence is 15 residues long. V trimming: 2 bases; J trimming: 1 base; junction bases outside the gene matches: 1. Germline CDR1 SNHLY, CDR2 FYNNEI. CDR3 DNA sequence: TGTGCCAGCAGTGAAAGGACAGGGAACACCGGGGAGCTGTTTTTT. Translating gives CASSERTGNTGELFF.

V gene TRBV7-3 combines with J gene TRBJ2-1; TRBD2 aligns across 7 bases. CDR3 size: 12 residues. V lost 7 bases to trimming and J lost 9 bases; unmatched junction nucleotides: 6. The germline V gene encodes CDR1 SGHTA and CDR2 FQGTGA. CDR3 residues: CASNDGGSEQFF. The CDR3 coding sequence is TGTGCCAGCAACGACGGGGGGAGTGAGCAGTTCTTC.

The chain recombines TRBV5-3 with TRBJ2-1; the D gene is possibly TRBD2 (6 bases). TRBV5-3 is flagged as an ORF with uncertain function. V was shortened by 1 base and J by 5 bases, with 10 bases between the two germline ends. This CDR3 comprises 14 residues. The CDR3 DNA reads TGTGCCAGAAGCTTGCTCCGGGAGCACAATGAGCAGTTCTTC. It encodes CARSLLREHNEQFF.

V and J are TRBV5-1 and TRBJ2-3; 7 positions match TRBD1. Per germline, CDR1 SGHRS and CDR2 YFSETQ. CDR3 length equals 14 residues. Trimming cost V 6 bases and J 5 bases; bases outside gene matches: 9. The CDR3 loop is CASNLDRVGDTQYF. As DNA, the CDR3 is TGCGCCAGCAACCTTGACAGGGTAGGAGATACGCAGTATTTT.

This chain connects TRBV27 to TRBJ2-1; perhaps TRBD1 as D (6 bases). Germline V CDR1 and CDR2: MNHEY, SMNVEV (reference sequence). V lost 3 bases and J 2 bases, leaving 11 bases between the germline ends. The CDR3 runs to 15 residues. The CDR3 DNA is TGTGCCAGCAGTTTCAGGGACACTACCTACAATGAGCAGTTCTTC. Amino acids: CASSFRDTTYNEQFF.

The gene calls are TRBV6-6 and TRBJ2-3; a possible D gene is TRBD2 (6 bases). The CDR3 has 16 residues. From germline, CDR1 is MNHNY and CDR2 SVGAGI (reference sequence). V was pared by 0 bases and J by 2 bases, with 12 bases between. The chain's CDR3 is CASSYSKLAFTDTQYF. In nucleotides, the CDR3 is TGTGCCAGCAGTTACTCGAAGCTAGCGTTCACAGATACGCAGTATTTT.

The chain couples TRBV5-1 to TRBJ1-3; weak D call: TRBD1 (5 bases). Between the trimmed V and J ends, which lost 4 bases and 0 bases, there was a span of 17 bases. The CDR3 consists of 17 residues. Per the germline V gene, CDR1 is SGHRS and CDR2 is YFSETQ. Written as DNA, the CDR3 is TGCGCCAGCAGCCCCCAAGATGGGGGGAGCTCTGGAAACACCATATATTTT. Translated: CASSPQDGGSSGNTIYF.

The gene calls are TRBV28 and TRBJ2-1; 13 nucleotides match TRBD2. With V trimmed by 1 base and J by 9 bases, 6 bases remained unmatched. This CDR3 region has 16 residues. Per germline, CDR1 MDHEN and CDR2 SYDVKM. CDR3 in DNA: TGTGCCAGCAGTTTATCACAAACTAGCGGGAGGGCTGAGCAGTTCTTC. This encodes CASSLSQTSGRAEQFF.

J is TRBJ2-1 and V is TRBV10-1; 12 positions match TRBD2. The germline CDR1 and CDR2 sequences are WNHNN and SYGVQD (reference sequence). J was trimmed by 7 bases and V by 4 bases; bases with no gene match: 8. The CDR3 length is 16 residues. The CDR3 sequence is CASSAGLAGKGNEQFF. The CDR3 coding sequence is TGCGCCAGCAGTGCCGGACTAGCGGGAAAGGGAAATGAGCAGTTCTTC.

This clone has a handful of counts. The chain has TRBV5-1 and TRBJ2-7; 13 nucleotides match TRBD2. This CDR3 is 15 amino acids long. Germline lookup yields CDR1 SGHRS and CDR2 YFSETQ. V trimming: 2 bases; J trimming: 7 bases; junction bases outside the gene matches: 6. The CDR3 region has the DNA TGCGCCAGCAGCTTTGGACTAGCGGGAGCAGGTGAGCAGTACTTC. Protein product: CASSFGLAGAGEQYF.

The chain recombines TRBV28 with TRBJ1-5; TRBD1 matches at 10 bases. V lost 5 bases and J lost 9; bases outside the gene matches: 10. Germline CDR1 is MDHEN and CDR2 is SYDVKM. This CDR3 has 15 residues. CDR3 in amino acids: CASSLRDRGLVPQHF. For the CDR3, the DNA is TGTGCCAGCAGTCTCCGGGACAGGGGTCTAGTGCCCCAGCATTTT.

V and J are TRBV5-4 and TRBJ2-1; 7 bases line up with TRBD1. The CDR3 loop spans 15 amino acids. Germline CDR1 reads SGHNT; CDR2 reads YYREEE (reference sequence). V was pared by 2 bases and J by 4 bases, with 6 bases of the junction left unmatched. CDR3 loop: CASSLTGVEYNEQFF. CDR3 in DNA: TGTGCCAGCAGCTTAACAGGGGTTGAATACAATGAGCAGTTCTTC.